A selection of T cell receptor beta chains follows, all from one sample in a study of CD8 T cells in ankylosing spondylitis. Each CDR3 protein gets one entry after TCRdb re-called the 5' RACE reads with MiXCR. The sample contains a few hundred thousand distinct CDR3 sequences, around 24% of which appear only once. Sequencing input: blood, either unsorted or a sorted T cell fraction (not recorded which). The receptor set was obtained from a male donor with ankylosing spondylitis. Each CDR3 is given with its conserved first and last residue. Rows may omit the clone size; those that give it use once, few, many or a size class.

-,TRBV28,CASRLGQDNSPLHF
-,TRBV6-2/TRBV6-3,CASSPRPPDRTSRNSPLHF
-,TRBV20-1,CSARTGTNTGELFF
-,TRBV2,CATSTRLPPNEQFF
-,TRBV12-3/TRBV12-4,CASSLDLTAEKLFF
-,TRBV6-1,CASSVGQGGTETQYF
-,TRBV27,CASSPGQGLYNQPQHF
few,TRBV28,CASSLWASANSPLHF
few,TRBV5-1,CASSLRGMNTGELFF
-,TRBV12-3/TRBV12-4,CASSSPGFGLSWQFF
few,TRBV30,CAWSAGYSYNEQFF
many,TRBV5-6,CASSLGAGADTQYF
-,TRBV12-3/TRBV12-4,CASSPPGSGNYEQFF
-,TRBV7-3,CASSLLGPDTQYF
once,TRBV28,CASSSMKLSTDTQYF
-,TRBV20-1,CSATDFRGGNEKLFF
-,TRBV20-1,CSARSLRQGNTEAFF
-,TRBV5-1,CASSLQGASNAGELFF
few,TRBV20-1,CSARDTSSEAGDRTGELFF
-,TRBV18,CASSPRGSQETQYF
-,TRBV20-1,CSGGLVTDNEQFF
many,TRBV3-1,CASSPAGVDTQYF
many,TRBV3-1,CASSQAQGNEKLFF
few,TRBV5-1,CASSPQEGASYEQYF
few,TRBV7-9,CASRTWADNEKLFF
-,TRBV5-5,CASSMTAPDYGYTF
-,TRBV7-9,CASSLGRVSTNEKLFF
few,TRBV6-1,CASSEGGNGNQPQHF
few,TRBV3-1,CASSNREYQETQYF
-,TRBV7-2,CASSLEAGVSDTQYF
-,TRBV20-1,CSAYSWVTSGSFVDNEQFF
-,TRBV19,CASRNRLSMAGELFF
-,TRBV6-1,CASSWTLEGEAFF
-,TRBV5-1,CASSLQASYEQYF
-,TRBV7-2,CASSSANRGPLHF
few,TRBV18,CASSPQTGADTEAFF
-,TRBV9,CASSAAGLVADTQYF
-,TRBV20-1,CSARDFSGRSSSSYNEQFF
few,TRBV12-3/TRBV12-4,CASSSTEGAFF
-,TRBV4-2,CASSQVVAGLLAGELFF